This T cell receptor beta chain is drawn from a study of T cells in Graves' hyperthyroidism and ophthalmopathy. Study conclusions and caveats: Appearing also in blood were most of the thyroid clonotypes expanded above 0.001. From stable hyperthyroidism, ophthalmopathy was separated by a 13 V-J model.

Researchers took RNA transcripts and amplified the TCR beta CDR3 regions from them. A set of HTBI primers served as the primers for a first-round RT-PCR of the TCR CDR3. TCRdb reprocessed the multiplex PCR reads with MiXCR, giving one entry per CDR3 protein. The sample contains about 410,000 distinct CDR3 sequences, over 12% of which appear only once. Exclusions: uncontrolled infection, other autoimmune disease, pregnancy, lactation. This clonotype came up a few times. Antigen specificity is unknown. This receptor was taken from a man aged 18 to 29 with Graves' ophthalmopathy. The sample taken for sequencing was blood.

The chain's CDR3 is CSVDIGQGFFGQYF. As DNA, the CDR3 is TGCAGCGTTGATATCGGGCAGGGGTTTTTTGGGCAGTACTTC. The V gene is TRBV29-1, the J gene TRBJ2-7, with D maybe TRBD1 (6 bases). The CDR3 runs to 14 residues. CDR1 is SQVTM and CDR2 is ANQGSEA in the germline V gene. Trimming left V 3 bases short and J 9 bases short, with 21 bases between.